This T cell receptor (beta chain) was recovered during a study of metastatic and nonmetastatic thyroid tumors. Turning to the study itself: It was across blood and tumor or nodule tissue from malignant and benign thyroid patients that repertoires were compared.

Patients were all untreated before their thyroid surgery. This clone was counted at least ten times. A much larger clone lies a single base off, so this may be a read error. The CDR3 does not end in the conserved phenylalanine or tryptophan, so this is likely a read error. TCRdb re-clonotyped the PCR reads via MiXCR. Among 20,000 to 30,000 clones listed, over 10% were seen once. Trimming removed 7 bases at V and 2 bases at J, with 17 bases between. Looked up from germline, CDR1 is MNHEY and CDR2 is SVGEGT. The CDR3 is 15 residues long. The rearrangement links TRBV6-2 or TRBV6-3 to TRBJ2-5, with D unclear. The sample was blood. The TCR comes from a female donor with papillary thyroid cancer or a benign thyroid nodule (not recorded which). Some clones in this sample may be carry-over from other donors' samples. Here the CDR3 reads CASTTNYRRQETQYL. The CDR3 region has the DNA TGTGCCAGCACTACCAATTACAGAAGGCAAGAGACCCAGTACCTC.